What follows are 27 T cell receptor beta chains derived from one specimen sequenced in a study of cytotoxic CD8 clonotypes in ibrutinib-treated CLL. Produced via immunoSEQ multiplex PCR; TCRdb's table is partial and in-frame only. The repertoire has tens of thousands of clones, roughly 72% of them found once; the top ten carry roughly a tenth. The sample consisted of PBMCs, taken at disease progression, from a patient treated with ibrutinib. The receptors were gathered from a human donor with chronic lymphocytic leukemia.

This clone was picked up a small number of times. The V and J genes are TRBV21-1 and TRBJ2-2; TRBD2, as called in the table, went unchecked against the DNA. TRBV21-1 is flagged as a pseudogene. This CDR3 spans 16 amino acids. The CDR3 region is CASSRGRWGGAGELFF. Written as DNA, the CDR3 is TGTGCCAGCAGCCGTGGCCGTTGGGGAGGAGCCGGGGAGCTGTTTTTT.

This clone was found a few times. The chain couples TRBV7-6 to TRBJ1-2; no definite D call. The CDR3 totals 16 residues. CDR1 and CDR2 from the germline V gene are SGHVS and FNYEAQ. Trimming cost V 5 bases and J 4 bases, with 20 bases left between them. In DNA form, the CDR3 reads TGTGCCAGCAGCCTCGAAGCTTCGTCTGGGGTCTATGGCTACACCTTC. Amino acids: CASSLEASSGVYGYTF. The variable domain in full, with the rest retrieved from reference TRBV7-6 and TRBJ1-2, is GAGVSQSPRYKVTKRGQDVALRCDPISGHVSLYWYRQALGQGPEFLTYFNYEAQQDKSGLPNDRFSAERPEGSISTLTIQRTEQRDSAMYRCASSLEASSGVYGYTFGSGTRLTVV.

This clone came up once. V usage is TRBV6-5 and J usage is TRBJ1-2; 7 positions agree with TRBD1. V lost 4 bases, J lost 4 bases, and 3 bases stayed unmatched. The CDR3 consists of 13 residues. Germline V gene data show CDR1 as MNHEY and CDR2 as SVGAGI. DNA of the CDR3: TGTGCCAGCAGTTTGGACAGGCGCTATGGCTACACCTTC. Its translation is CASSLDRRYGYTF.

This chain uses TRBV2 with TRBJ1-1; D uncertain. The ends were cut back, 7 bases at V and 6 bases at J, with 12 bases in the middle. CDR1 is SNHLY and CDR2 is FYNNEI in the germline V gene. The CDR3 runs 12 residues. The CDR3: CASIEIVAEAFF. In DNA form, the CDR3 reads TGTGCCAGCATCGAGATAGTGGCTGAAGCTTTCTTT.

This chain joins TRBV2 and TRBJ1-1; D not resolved. In germline, CDR1 is SNHLY, CDR2 FYNNEI. CDR3 length: 13 residues. Trimming cost V 6 bases and J 0 bases, with 8 bases left between them. CDR3 loop: CASSPGLNTEAFF. Written as DNA, the CDR3 is TGTGCCAGCAGCCCGGGTCTGAACACTGAAGCTTTCTTT.

This clone was seen once. The gene calls are TRBV7-9 and TRBJ1-6, with a possible D match to TRBD1 (5 bases). CDR3 size: 15 residues. The germline V gene encodes CDR1 SEHNR and CDR2 FQNEAQ (reference sequence). The V and J ends lost 6 bases and 7 bases respectively, with 16 bases between them. DNA for the CDR3: TGTGCCAGCAGTCGTACCGGGACCGGAAATTCACCCCTCCACTTT. Translating gives CASSRTGTGNSPLHF.

This clone was seen only a few times. V is TRBV4-2 and J is TRBJ1-6; D ambiguous. The CDR3 loop spans 14 amino acids. With 0 bases removed from V and 8 bases from J, the gap between germline ends came to 8 bases. Germline CDR1 is LGHNA and CDR2 is YNFKEQ. CDR3 nucleotide sequence: TGTGCCAGCAGCCAAGATGGGCGGGATTCACCCCTCCACTTT. It specifies CASSQDGRDSPLHF.

V and J are TRBV5-1 and TRBJ1-1; D perhaps matches TRBD1 (6 bases). The germline CDR1 and CDR2 sequences are SGHRS and YFSETQ. This CDR3 is built from 17 residues. V lost 6 bases, J lost 0 bases, and 21 bases lay in between. CDR3 coding DNA: TGCGCCAGCAACCCTGACTCGGGACAATCTTTGAACACTGAAGCTTTCTTT. Its translation is CASNPDSGQSLNTEAFF.

This clone was counted a single time. The chain links TRBV5-5 to TRBJ2-1; D perhaps matches TRBD2 (6 bases). V shed 10 bases and J shed 3 bases, with 11 bases lying between them. The CDR3 is 12 amino acids. Germline CDR1 SGHKS, CDR2 YYEKEE (reference sequence). DNA for the CDR3: TGTGCCTCCGCGGGGAGCTACAATGAGCAGTTCTTC. The encoded protein is CASAGSYNEQFF.

The genes are TRBV11-3 and TRBJ2-1; 8 nucleotides match TRBD1. The J segment lost 0 bases and the V segment lost 4 bases, leaving 5 bases of the junction unmatched. Germline loops: CDR1 SGHNT, CDR2 YENEEA. The CDR3 has 16 residues. CDR3 sequence (DNA): TGTGCCAGCAGCTCCCGCGACAGGGGCTCCTACAATGAGCAGTTCTTC. It is translated as CASSSRDRGSYNEQFF.

The J gene is TRBJ1-2, the V gene TRBV13, with 7 bases matching TRBD1. In germline, CDR1 is PRHDT, CDR2 FYEKMQ (reference sequence). V trimming: 3 bases; J trimming: 4 bases; junction bases outside the gene matches: 17. The CDR3 consists of 18 residues. This CDR3 is CASSFSPFGQEAGYGYTF. CDR3 sequence (DNA): TGTGCCAGCAGCTTTTCCCCATTTGGACAGGAGGCGGGCTATGGCTACACCTTC.

A few counts support this clone. The chain uses TRBV5-4 and TRBJ2-7, with D possibly TRBD1 on 6 matching bases. The V gene lost 4 bases and the J gene lost 2 bases, with 13 bases spanning the gap. The CDR3 is made up of 14 amino acids. Germline V lookup: CDR1 SGHNT, CDR2 YYREEE (reference sequence). The chain's CDR3 is CASSLDSAAYEQYF. In DNA form, the CDR3 reads TGTGCCAGCAGCCTGGACAGTGCGGCCTACGAGCAGTACTTC.

J is TRBJ2-1 and V is TRBV15; 8 bases match TRBD1. The length of the CDR3 is 17 residues. The ends lost 2 bases at V and 3 bases at J; junction bases unmatched: 9. Germline V gene sequence: CDR1 LNHNV, CDR2 YYDKDF (reference sequence). CDR3 in amino acids: CATSRRTGHNLYNEQFF. Here the CDR3 DNA reads TGTGCCACCAGCAGACGGACAGGGCACAACCTCTACAATGAGCAGTTCTTC.

The genes are TRBV6-5 and TRBJ1-6; D remains ambiguous. The CDR3 covers 14 residues. V dropped 2 bases and J dropped 5 bases, with 7 bases sitting between them. In germline, CDR1 is MNHEY, CDR2 SVGAGI. The CDR3 DNA reads as TGTGCCAGCAGTTACGGACGGAATAATTCACCCCTCCACTTT. It specifies CASSYGRNNSPLHF.

This clone has only a few counts. The chain joins TRBV5-1 to TRBJ2-1; 7 nucleotides match TRBD2. There are 16 residues in the CDR3. V was clipped by 0 bases and J by 4 bases; unmatched bases: 7. Germline V CDR1 and CDR2: SGHRS, YFSETQ. The chain's CDR3 is CASSLGAGAPYNEQFF. The CDR3 DNA follows: TGCGCCAGCAGCTTGGGGGCGGGAGCCCCATACAATGAGCAGTTCTTC.

The J gene is TRBJ1-2, the V gene TRBV25-1; 10 bases align to TRBD1. J lost 4 bases, V lost 8 bases, and 4 bases had no gene match. The germline CDR1 and CDR2 sequences are MGHDK and SYGVNS. This CDR3 has 13 amino acids. Here the CDR3 reads CASSWTGGYGYTF. The CDR3 DNA reads as TGTGCCAGCTCTTGGACAGGGGGCTATGGCTACACCTTC.

J is TRBJ2-3 and V is TRBV19; D may be TRBD1 (6 bases). Trimming shortened V by 4 bases and J by 2 bases, and 25 bases separated the two germline ends. Germline V gene sequence: CDR1 LNHDA, CDR2 SQIVND (reference sequence). This CDR3 is built from 19 residues. CDR3 region: CASSRGWSGDNVLTDTQYF. In DNA, the CDR3 is TGTGCCAGTAGTAGGGGGTGGTCAGGGGATAACGTTCTCACAGATACGCAGTATTTT.

This chain uses TRBV7-8 with TRBJ2-3; 8 nucleotides line up with TRBD1. The CDR3 loop spans 16 amino acids. Germline CDR1 and CDR2: SGHVS and FQNEAQ. The J segment lost 1 base and the V segment lost 5 bases, leaving 8 bases of the junction unmatched. CDR3 in amino acids: CASSPLGDRRTDTQYF. The DNA for the CDR3 is TGTGCCAGCAGCCCTTTGGGGGACAGGCGCACAGATACGCAGTATTTT.

The chain has TRBV21-1 and TRBJ2-5; the tabulated D call, TRBD1, remains unverified against the DNA. TRBV21-1 constitutes a pseudogene. The CDR3 loop spans 16 amino acids. CDR3 loop: CASSKGRDKVKETQYF. For the CDR3, the DNA is TGTGCCAGCAGCAAAGGCAGGGACAAAGTCAAAGAGACCCAGTACTTC.

The rearrangement uses TRBV29-1 and TRBJ2-7, with 8 bases fitting TRBD2. The CDR3 has 14 amino acids. Germline CDR1 is SQVTM and CDR2 is ANQGSEA. V shed 4 bases, J shed 2 bases, and the junction held 7 bases outside the gene matches. This CDR3 reads CSVAGGLGTYEQYF. CDR3 nucleotide sequence: TGCAGCGTTGCGGGGGGGTTAGGGACCTACGAGCAGTACTTC.

This rearrangement joins TRBV5-1 to TRBJ2-2; TRBD1 might be the D (6 bases). This CDR3 contains 15 residues. Trimming pared 4 bases from V and 7 bases from J, leaving 17 bases between. Germline V CDR1 and CDR2: SGHRS, YFSETQ. The chain's CDR3 is CASSKMDSGVGELFF. The CDR3 region has the DNA TGCGCCAGCAGCAAAATGGACAGCGGCGTCGGGGAGCTGTTTTTT.

V is TRBV2 and J is TRBJ1-4; 7 bases align to TRBD1. This CDR3 is built from 13 residues. V shed 10 bases and J 3 bases; nucleotides not matched to a gene: 5. Germline CDR1 is SNHLY and CDR2 is FYNNEI. CDR3 sequence reads: CATRGQANEKLFF. In DNA form, the CDR3 reads TGTGCCACCCGCGGACAGGCTAATGAAAAACTGTTTTTT.

This clone appeared a few times. The rearrangement links TRBV27 to TRBJ1-5, with D unresolved. CDR3 size: 12 residues. Germline CDR1 and CDR2: MNHEY and SMNVEV (reference sequence). V lost 5 bases and J lost 6, with 8 bases in between. The CDR3 reads CASSREGQPQHF. The CDR3 nucleotides read TGTGCCAGCAGTCGCGAGGGTCAGCCCCAGCATTTT.

The chain recombines TRBV27 with TRBJ2-1, with 7 nucleotides matching TRBD2. CDR3 length: 14 amino acids. CDR1 is MNHEY and CDR2 is SMNVEV in the germline V gene (reference sequence). V lost 4 bases, J lost 5 bases, and 5 bases stayed unmatched. Here the CDR3 DNA reads TGTGCCAGCAGTTCGGGGACTACCAACAATGAGCAGTTCTTC. Translated: CASSSGTTNNEQFF.

This clone occurred a few times. The chain couples TRBV11-2 to TRBJ2-1, with TRBD1 matching 7 bases. Looked up from germline, CDR1 is SGHAT and CDR2 is FQNNGV. CDR3 length: 14 residues. V lost 5 bases and J lost 3; bases outside the gene matches: 4. CDR3 residues: CASSLGQNYNEQFF. CDR3 nucleotide sequence: TGTGCCAGCAGCCTGGGACAGAACTACAATGAGCAGTTCTTC. The variable domain in full, completed from reference TRBV11-2 and TRBJ2-1, reads EAGVAQSPRYKIIEKRQSVAFWCNPISGHATLYWYQQILGQGPKLLIQFQNNGVVDDSQLPKDRFSAERLKGVDSTLKIQPAKLEDSAVYLCASSLGQNYNEQFFGPGTRLTVL.

V gene TRBV5-1 combines with J gene TRBJ2-7; D not certain. The CDR3 loop spans 12 amino acids. Germline loops: CDR1 SGHRS, CDR2 YFSETQ. The V and J ends lost 6 bases and 0 bases respectively, with 7 bases between them. CDR3 protein: CASTSTSYEQYF. As DNA, the CDR3 is TGCGCCAGCACCAGTACCTCCTACGAGCAGTACTTC.

The V call is TRBV10-2, the J call TRBJ1-1; TRBD1 is a possible D gene (6 bases). Trimming took off 6 bases at V and 1 base at J, with 9 bases between the two ends. Germline V CDR1 and CDR2: WSHSY, SAAADI. This CDR3 contains 13 residues. The CDR3 region is CASSGQRNTEAFF. CDR3 in DNA: TGCGCCAGCAGCGGACAGAGGAACACTGAAGCTTTCTTT.